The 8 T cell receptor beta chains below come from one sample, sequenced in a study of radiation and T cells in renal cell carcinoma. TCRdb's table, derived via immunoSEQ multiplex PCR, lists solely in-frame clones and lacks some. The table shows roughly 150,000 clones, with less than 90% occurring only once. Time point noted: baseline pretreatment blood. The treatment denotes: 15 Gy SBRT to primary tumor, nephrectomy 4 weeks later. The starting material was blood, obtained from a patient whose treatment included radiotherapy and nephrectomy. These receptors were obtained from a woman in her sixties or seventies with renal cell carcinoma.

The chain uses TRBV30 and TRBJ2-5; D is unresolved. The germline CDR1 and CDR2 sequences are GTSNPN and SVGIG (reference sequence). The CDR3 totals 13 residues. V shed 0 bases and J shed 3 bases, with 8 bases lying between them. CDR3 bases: TGTGCCTGGAGTGTAGGTCTAGAAGAGACCCAGTACTTC. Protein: CAWSVGLEETQYF.

The CDR3 region is CASSQGGAGEVHNEQFF. CDR3 DNA sequence: TGCGCCAGCAGCCAAGGGGGAGCGGGGGAGGTCCACAATGAGCAGTTCTTC. J is TRBJ2-1 and V is TRBV4-3; TRBD2 agrees at 8 bases. The J segment lost 5 bases and the V segment lost 1 base, leaving 10 bases of the junction unmatched. The CDR3 is 17 residues long. CDR1 LGHNA and CDR2 YSLEER come from the germline V gene.

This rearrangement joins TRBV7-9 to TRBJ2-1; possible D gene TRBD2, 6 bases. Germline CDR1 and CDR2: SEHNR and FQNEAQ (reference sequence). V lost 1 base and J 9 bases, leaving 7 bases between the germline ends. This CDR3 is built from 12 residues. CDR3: CASSLEAGEQFF. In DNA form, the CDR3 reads TGTGCCAGCAGCTTAGAAGCGGGTGAGCAGTTCTTC.

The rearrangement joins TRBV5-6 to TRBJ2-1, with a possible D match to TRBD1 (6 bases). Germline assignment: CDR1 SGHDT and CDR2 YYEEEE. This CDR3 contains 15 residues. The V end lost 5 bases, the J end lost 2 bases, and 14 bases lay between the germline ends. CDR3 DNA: TGTGCCAGCAGAACCGTACAGGGAACCTACAATGAGCAGTTCTTC. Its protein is CASRTVQGTYNEQFF.

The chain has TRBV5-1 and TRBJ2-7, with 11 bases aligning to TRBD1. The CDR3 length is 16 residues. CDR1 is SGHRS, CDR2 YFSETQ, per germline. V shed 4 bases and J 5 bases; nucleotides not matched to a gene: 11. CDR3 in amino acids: CASSISGQGALDEQYF. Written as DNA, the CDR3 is TGCGCCAGCAGCATCTCAGGACAGGGGGCGCTTGACGAGCAGTACTTC. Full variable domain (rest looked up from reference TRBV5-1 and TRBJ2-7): KAGVTQTPRYLIKTRGQQVTLSCSPISGHRSVSWYQQTPGQGLQFLFEYFSETQRNKGNFPGRFSGRQFSNSRSEMNVSTLELGDSALYLCASSISGQGALDEQYFGPGTRLTVT.

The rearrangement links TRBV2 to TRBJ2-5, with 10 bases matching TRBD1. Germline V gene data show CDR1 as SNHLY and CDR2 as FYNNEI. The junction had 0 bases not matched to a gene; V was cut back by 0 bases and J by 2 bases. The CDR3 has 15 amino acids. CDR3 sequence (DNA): TGTGCCAGCAGTGAAGCGGGACAGGGGCAAGAGACCCAGTACTTC. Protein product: CASSEAGQGQETQYF.

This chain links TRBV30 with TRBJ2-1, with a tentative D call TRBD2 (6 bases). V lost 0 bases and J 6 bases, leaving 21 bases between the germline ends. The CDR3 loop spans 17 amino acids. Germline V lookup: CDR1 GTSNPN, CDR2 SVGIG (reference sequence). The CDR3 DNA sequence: TGTGCCTGGAGTGTTCCCTCCGCGCCGGGGGTCCCCAATGAGCAGTTCTTC. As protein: CAWSVPSAPGVPNEQFF.

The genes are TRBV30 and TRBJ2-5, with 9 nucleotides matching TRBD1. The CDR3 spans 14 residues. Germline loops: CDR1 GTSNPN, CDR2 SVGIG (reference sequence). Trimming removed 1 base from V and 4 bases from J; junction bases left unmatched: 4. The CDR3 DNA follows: TGTGCCTGGAGTGCCGGGACAGGGAGAGAGACCCAGTACTTC. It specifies CAWSAGTGRETQYF.